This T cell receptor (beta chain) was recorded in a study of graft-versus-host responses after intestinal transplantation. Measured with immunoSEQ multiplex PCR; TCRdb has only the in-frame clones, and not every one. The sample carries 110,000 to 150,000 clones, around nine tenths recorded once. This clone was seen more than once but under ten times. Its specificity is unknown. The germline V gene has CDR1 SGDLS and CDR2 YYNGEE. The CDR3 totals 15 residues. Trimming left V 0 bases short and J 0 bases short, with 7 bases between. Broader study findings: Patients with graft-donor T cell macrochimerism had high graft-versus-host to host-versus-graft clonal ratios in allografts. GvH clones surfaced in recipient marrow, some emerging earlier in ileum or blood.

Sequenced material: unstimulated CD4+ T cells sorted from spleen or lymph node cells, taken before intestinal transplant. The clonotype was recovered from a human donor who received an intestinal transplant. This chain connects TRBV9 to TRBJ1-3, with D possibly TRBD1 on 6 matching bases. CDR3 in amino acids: CASSVEGVSGNTIYF. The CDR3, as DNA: TGTGCCAGCAGCGTAGAGGGGGTCTCTGGAAACACCATATATTTT.